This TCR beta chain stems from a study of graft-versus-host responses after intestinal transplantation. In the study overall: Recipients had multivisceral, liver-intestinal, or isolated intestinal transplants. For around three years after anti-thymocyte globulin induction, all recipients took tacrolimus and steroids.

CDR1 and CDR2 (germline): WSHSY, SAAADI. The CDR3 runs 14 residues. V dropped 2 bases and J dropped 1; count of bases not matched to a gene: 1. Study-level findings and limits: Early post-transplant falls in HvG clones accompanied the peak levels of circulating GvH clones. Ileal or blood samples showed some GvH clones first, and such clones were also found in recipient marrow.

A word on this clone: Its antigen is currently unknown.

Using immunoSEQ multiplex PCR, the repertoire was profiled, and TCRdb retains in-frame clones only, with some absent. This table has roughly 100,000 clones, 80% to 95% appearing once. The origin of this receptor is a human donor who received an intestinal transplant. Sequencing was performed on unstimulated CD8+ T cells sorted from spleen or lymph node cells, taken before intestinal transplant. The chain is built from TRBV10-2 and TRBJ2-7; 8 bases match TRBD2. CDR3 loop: CASSETSGSYEQYF. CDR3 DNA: TGCGCCAGCAGTGAGACTAGCGGATCCTACGAGCAGTACTTC.